This T cell receptor (beta chain) comes out of a study of patients and donors after allogeneic stem cell transplantation. This clonotype was seen repeatedly, ten times or more. TCRdb re-called the RT-PCR reads with MiXCR, one entry per CDR3 protein. The sample records 150,000 to 200,000 distinct CDR3 sequences, nearly 25% being singletons. The CDR3 totals 11 residues. V shed 6 bases, J shed 8 bases, and the junction held 3 bases outside the gene matches. Germline V gene lookup returns CDR1 SQVTM and CDR2 ANQGSEA. The specimen was blood, either unsorted or a sorted T cell fraction (not recorded which). The V call is TRBV29-1, the J call TRBJ1-1, with 10 bases that match TRBD1. This sequence originates from a human donor who was either an allogeneic HSCT recipient or a stem cell or donor lymphocyte infusion donor (not recorded which). It is not recorded whose cells these are; they may come from a transplant donor. The CDR3 loop is CSVGTGDEAFF. DNA for the CDR3: TGCAGCGTCGGGACAGGGGACGAAGCTTTCTTT. Full variable domain (rest looked up from reference TRBV29-1 and TRBJ1-1): SAVISQKPSRDICQRGTSLTIQCQVDSQVTMMFWYRQQPGQSLTLIATANQGSEATYESGFVIDKFPISRPNLTFSTLTVSNMSPEDSSIYLCSVGTGDEAFFGQGTRLTVV.